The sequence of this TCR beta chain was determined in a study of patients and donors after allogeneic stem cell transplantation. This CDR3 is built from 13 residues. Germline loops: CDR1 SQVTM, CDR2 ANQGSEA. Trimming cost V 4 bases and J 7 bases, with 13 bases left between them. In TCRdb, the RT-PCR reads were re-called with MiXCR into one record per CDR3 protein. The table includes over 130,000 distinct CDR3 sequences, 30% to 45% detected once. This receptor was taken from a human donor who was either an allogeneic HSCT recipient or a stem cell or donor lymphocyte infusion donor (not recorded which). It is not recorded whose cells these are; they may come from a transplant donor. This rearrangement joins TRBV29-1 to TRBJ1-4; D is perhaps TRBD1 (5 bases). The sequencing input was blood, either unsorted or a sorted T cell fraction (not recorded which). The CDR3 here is CSVGVVQGEKLFF. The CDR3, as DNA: TGCAGCGTTGGGGTTGTTCAGGGTGAAAAACTGTTTTTT.